This T cell receptor beta chain was identified in a study of blood T cells in healthy people across ages. Study details: Capture via template switching afforded approximately one barcoded beta molecule per two T cells.

Trimming took 0 bases from V and 0 from J, leaving 11 bases between them. The germline V gene has CDR1 LNHNV and CDR2 YYDKDF (reference sequence). This CDR3 has 17 residues. With a J-beta primer mix and a sample-barcoded 5' primer, a second PCR ran about 7 to 12 cycles. Using its own MiXCR run on the 5' RACE reads, TCRdb lists one record per CDR3 protein. The top ten clones hold 13% of a sample with about 1.1 million distinct CDR3 sequences, less than 45% of them seen once. The study, taken as a whole, reports: More naive CD4+ cells and higher diversity marked long-lived donors relative to aged donors. Unsorted PBMC material precluded a definitive naive versus antigen-experienced comparison.

This clonotype was recorded a few times. Its antigen is as yet unknown. The sequencing input was blood. The receptor was derived from a man aged 18 to 35 in good health. The chain uses TRBV15 and TRBJ1-4; D not certain. As DNA, the CDR3 is TGTGCCACCAGCAGAGATGGGCCAGCTGCAACTAATGAAAAACTGTTTTTT. The encoded protein is CATSRDGPAATNEKLFF.